Presented here are 11 T cell receptor beta chains from one specimen sequenced in a study of cytomegalovirus exposure and HLA in healthy donors (dated 2017 in TCRdb). Libraries came from the immunoSEQ multiplex PCR assay. For the multiplex PCR, a mixture combining 60 forward primers for TCR Vbeta segments and 13 reverse primers for TCR Jbeta segments was used. TCRdb retrieved this table from immuneACCESS and kept in-frame rearrangements only. Not all clones are present; in checked studies, unresolved V genes account for under half, and no reason is known for the remainder. For this sample there are 130,000 or so clones; 82% appear just once. Jointly, the top ten make up roughly 7.7% of the sample. The sequencing sample was made of PBMCs. These receptors were taken from a woman in her forties or fifties in good health and CMV-seropositive.

A remark on this clone: Relative to the germline gene, one junction end is altered; a read error may explain this. J is TRBJ2-7 and V is TRBV7-9, with D unresolved. There are 11 residues in the CDR3. Germline lookup yields CDR1 SEHNR and CDR2 FQNEAQ (reference sequence). CDR3 region: CSSSSSYEQYF. DNA of the CDR3: TGTTCCAGCAGCTCTAGTTACGAGCAGTACTTC.

Here the CDR3 DNA reads TGTGCCAGCAGCATCACTGGGGCCAACGTCCTGACTTTC. Amino acid sequence: CASSITGANVLTF. The chain uses TRBV7-9 and TRBJ2-6; no firm D call. Germline assignment: CDR1 SEHNR and CDR2 FQNEAQ (reference sequence). The CDR3 spans 13 residues. The V gene lost 5 bases and the J gene lost 2 bases, with 4 bases spanning the gap.

As regards this clone: Additional DNA sequences in this sample encode the identical CDR3. The chain uses TRBV18 and TRBJ1-2, with TRBD1 matching 7 bases. The CDR3 consists of 13 residues. CDR1 is KGHSH and CDR2 is LQKENI in the germline V gene. The V segment lost 6 bases and the J segment 4 bases; nucleotides outside the gene matches: 5. The CDR3, as DNA: TGTGCCAGCTCTCCGCGGGACAGCTATGGCTACACCTTC. Encoded protein: CASSPRDSYGYTF.

The chain recombines TRBV28 with TRBJ2-7; weak D call: TRBD1 (6 bases). Looked up from germline, CDR1 is MDHEN and CDR2 is SYDVKM. Trimming left V 6 bases short and J 0 bases short, with 9 bases between. The length of the CDR3 is 13 residues. The CDR3 coding sequence is TGTGCCAGCAGGACAGGTAACTCCTACGAGCAGTACTTC. Its protein is CASRTGNSYEQYF.

J is TRBJ2-7 and V is TRBV5-8, with 7 bases identical to TRBD1. Trimming at V came to 3 bases and at J to 7 bases, leaving 13 bases not matched to a gene. CDR1 is SGHTS, CDR2 YDEGEE, per germline. The CDR3 length is 15 residues. In DNA form, the CDR3 reads TGTGCCAGCAGCTCAGCAGGGGGACCTTGGGGTGAGCAGTACTTC. As protein: CASSSAGGPWGEQYF.

This clone was recorded only once. This sequence joins TRBV5-5 and TRBJ1-2; 8 nucleotides match TRBD1. Germline CDR1 reads SGHKS; CDR2 reads YYEKEE (reference sequence). V lost 7 bases and J lost 6; bases outside the gene matches: 14. This CDR3 is built from 15 residues. The CDR3: CASYRPVDRGHGYTF. The CDR3 DNA reads as TGTGCCAGCTACCGACCCGTAGACAGGGGCCATGGCTACACCTTC. Variable domain in full (rest from reference TRBV5-5 and TRBJ1-2): DAGVTQSPTHLIKTRGQQVTLRCSPISGHKSVSWYQQVLGQGPQFIFQYYEKEERGRGNFPDRFSARQFPNYSSELNVNALLLGDSALYLCASYRPVDRGHGYTFGSGTRLTVV.

This chain links TRBV19 with TRBJ2-1; 9 bases agree with TRBD2. The V segment lost 6 bases and the J segment 0 bases; nucleotides outside the gene matches: 15. There are 19 residues in the CDR3. Germline loops: CDR1 LNHDA, CDR2 SQIVND (reference sequence). The CDR3: CASRPDRLAGPSSYNEQFF. DNA for the CDR3: TGTGCCAGTAGGCCTGACAGGCTAGCGGGGCCGAGCTCCTACAATGAGCAGTTCTTC. The full variable domain, rest sourced from reference TRBV19 and TRBJ2-1, is DGGITQSPKYLFRKEGQNVTLSCEQNLNHDAMYWYRQDPGQGLRLIYYSQIVNDFQKGDIAEGYSVSREKKESFPLTVTSAQKNPTAFYLCASRPDRLAGPSSYNEQFFGPGTRLTVL.

Comments on this clone: Other nucleotide sequences in the sample specify the same CDR3. The CDR3 DNA reads TGTGCCAGCAGCTTAACTAGCGGGAGTTACGAGCAGTACTTC. Translating it yields CASSLTSGSYEQYF. The chain is built from TRBV11-2 and TRBJ2-7; 11 nucleotides align to TRBD2. V lost 2 bases to trimming and J lost 4 bases; unmatched junction nucleotides: 1. Looked up from germline, CDR1 is SGHAT and CDR2 is FQNNGV. This CDR3 is 14 amino acids long.

This clone occurred a few times. This chain links TRBV6-1 with TRBJ2-1; 9 nucleotides match TRBD1. The V and J ends lost 4 bases and 7 bases, in that order; junction bases with no gene match: 5. This CDR3 is built from 14 residues. The germline V gene has CDR1 MNHNS and CDR2 SASEGT. CDR3 sequence: CASSVGTGRNEQFF. The CDR3 nucleotides are TGTGCCAGCAGTGTAGGGACAGGGCGGAATGAGCAGTTCTTC.

The V and J genes are TRBV7-9 and TRBJ2-7; a possible D gene is TRBD2 (5 bases). The CDR3 consists of 13 residues. V gave up 8 bases and J gave up 0 bases, with 11 bases separating them. Per the germline V gene, CDR1 is SEHNR and CDR2 is FQNEAQ (reference sequence). CDR3 sequence: CASAQRNSYEQYF. In DNA form, the CDR3 reads TGTGCCAGCGCCCAGCGGAACTCCTACGAGCAGTACTTC. Together with reference TRBV7-9 and TRBJ2-7, the CDR3 gives the full variable domain: DTGVSQNPRHKITKRGQNVTFRCDPISEHNRLYWYRQTLGQGPEFLTYFQNEAQLEKSRLLSDRFSAERPKGSFSTLEIQRTEQGDSAMYLCASAQRNSYEQYFGPGTRLTVT.

The CDR3 spells CATDSGQETQYF. CDR3 DNA sequence: TGTGCCACCGATAGCGGCCAAGAGACCCAGTACTTC. J is TRBJ2-5 and V is TRBV15; a possible D gene is TRBD2 (6 bases). The germline V gene has CDR1 LNHNV and CDR2 YYDKDF (reference sequence). The CDR3 has 12 amino acids. Trimming took off 8 bases at V and 1 base at J, with 8 bases between the two ends.